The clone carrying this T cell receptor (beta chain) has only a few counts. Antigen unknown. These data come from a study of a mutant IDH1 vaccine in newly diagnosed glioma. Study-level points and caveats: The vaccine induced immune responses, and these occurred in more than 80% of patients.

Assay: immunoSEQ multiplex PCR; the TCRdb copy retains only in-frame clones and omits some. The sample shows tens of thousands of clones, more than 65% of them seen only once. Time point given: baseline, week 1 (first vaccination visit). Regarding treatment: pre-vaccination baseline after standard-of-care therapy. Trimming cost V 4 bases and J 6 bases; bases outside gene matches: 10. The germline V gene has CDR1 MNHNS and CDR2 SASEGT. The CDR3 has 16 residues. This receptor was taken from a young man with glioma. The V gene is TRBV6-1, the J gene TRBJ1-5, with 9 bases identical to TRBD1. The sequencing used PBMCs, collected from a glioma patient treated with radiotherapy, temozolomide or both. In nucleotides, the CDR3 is TGTGCCAGCAGTGCCCCCACAGGGGGCGGTAGTCAGCCCCAGCATTTT. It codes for CASSAPTGGGSQPQHF.